Listed here are 15 T cell receptor beta chains from one sample, sequenced in a study of T cell clonality in common variable immunodeficiency. Measured with immunoSEQ multiplex PCR; TCRdb has only the in-frame clones, and not every one. Here the sample table reports several thousand clones. General observations from the study: Common variable immunodeficiency TCR beta sequences reportedly had fewer deletions and N-nucleotide insertions.

Their specific antigens are unknown. Sequencing used peripheral blood mononuclear cells. These TCRs come from a human donor with common variable immunodeficiency.

Concerning this clone itself: The read halts 3 residues ahead of the CDR3 end, with the missing end drawn from the germline J gene. The chain joins TRBV6-1 to TRBJ1-1, with TRBD1 matching over 7 bases. This CDR3 has 14 residues. The ends lost 4 bases at V and 3 bases at J; junction bases unmatched: 5. The germline gives CDR1 MNHNS, CDR2 SASEGT. The sequenced part of the CDR3 DNA is TGTGCCAGCAGTGGACTCGACAGGGACACTGAA. Translated, it gives CASSGLDRDTE. In full, the CDR3 is CASSGLDRDTEAFF.

Remarks on this clone: The read ends 3 residues early relative to the CDR3; the germline J gene fills the gap. The chain employs TRBV7-2 and TRBJ1-1; 7 nucleotides line up with TRBD1. This CDR3 contains 15 residues. V lost 5 bases and J lost 1; bases outside the gene matches: 7. The germline gives CDR1 SGHTA, CDR2 FQGNSA. The part of the CDR3 DNA that was read is TGTGCCAGCAGCAGAGGGGGCGGAGGGAACACTGAA. Translating it yields CASSRGGGGNTE. The whole CDR3 region reads CASSRGGGGNTEAFF.

With respect to this clone: Germline and junction disagree at one end, which may indicate a read error. The read terminates 3 residues ahead of where the CDR3 ends, so the germline J gene completes it. The chain links TRBV7-7 to TRBJ2-1; a possible D gene is TRBD2 (5 bases). Per germline, CDR1 SSHAT and CDR2 FNYEAQ (reference sequence). This CDR3 region has 15 residues. CDR3 DNA, as far as it was read: TGTGCTAGCAGCCCCGGGCGGGCAACCTACAATGAG. Amino acid sequence: CASSPGRATYNE. The full-length CDR3 reads as CASSPGRATYNEQFF.

Concerning this clone: The read terminates 3 residues before the CDR3 end, so the remaining end is supplied by the germline J gene. The genes are TRBV6-2 or TRBV6-3 and TRBJ2-3; possibly TRBD2 for D (7 bases). V dropped 10 bases and J dropped 2 bases, with 16 bases sitting between them. This CDR3 spans 14 amino acids. Germline V gene data show CDR1 as MNHEY and CDR2 as SVGEGT. The sequenced CDR3 bases are TGTGCCACCTGGAGGGGGGGCCTCACAGATACG. This translates into CATWRGGLTDT. The whole CDR3 sequence reads CATWRGGLTDTQYF.

Notes on this clone: The CDR3 end is not reached by the read, which stops 3 residues before it; the germline J gene fills it in. V gene TRBV7-6 combines with J gene TRBJ2-7; D is unresolved. The germline V gene encodes CDR1 SGHVS and CDR2 FNYEAQ. The CDR3 sequence is 12 residues long. V dropped 5 bases and J dropped 4 bases, with 9 bases sitting between them. The DNA read from the CDR3 is TGTGCCAGCAGCCTCGATCAGTACGAG. This sequence encodes CASSLDQYE. The whole CDR3 reads CASSLDQYEQYF.

This clone counts as medium-sized by frequency. The read stops 3 residues short of the end of the CDR3; the missing end is completed from the germline J gene. The chain is built from TRBV29-1 and TRBJ2-1, with 10 positions matching TRBD1. Germline CDR1 reads SQVTM; CDR2 reads ANQGSEA. The CDR3 is 15 residues long. Trimming at V came to 2 bases and at J to 4 bases, leaving 5 bases not matched to a gene. The covered CDR3 bases are TGCAGCGTTGAATCCGGACAGGGGGTTTACAATGAG. Protein product: CSVESGQGVYNE. The complete CDR3 sequence is CSVESGQGVYNEQFF.

With respect to this clone: The CDR3 goes on 3 residues after the read ends, and that part is filled in from the germline J gene. The chain recombines TRBV7-2 with TRBJ2-7, with D maybe TRBD1 (5 bases). Germline assignment: CDR1 SGHTA and CDR2 FQGNSA. This CDR3 has 14 amino acids. The germline V and J ends were trimmed by 5 bases and 3 bases, with 14 bases remaining between them. CDR3 DNA, as far as it was read: TGTGCCAGCAGCCTCCTAGACAGACTCTACGAG. This encodes CASSLLDRLYE. The full CDR3 sequence reads CASSLLDRLYEQYF.

Regarding this clone: The DNA ends 3 residues before the CDR3 does, and the rest of the CDR3 is filled in from the germline J gene. The chain joins TRBV2 to TRBJ1-1, with 7 bases matching TRBD1. Germline values: CDR1 SNHLY, CDR2 FYNNEI. There are 13 residues in the CDR3. CDR3 DNA, as far as it was read: TGTGCCAGCAGTGGGTACAGGGGCGGAGGA. Its protein is CASSGYRGGG. The CDR3, in full, reads CASSGYRGGGAFF.

Regarding this clone: The sequenced fragment ends 3 residues before the CDR3 boundary, so the rest is inferred from the germline J gene. The V gene is TRBV18, the J gene TRBJ1-2; possible D gene TRBD1, 6 bases. Germline CDR1 is KGHSH and CDR2 is LQKENI. The CDR3 has 15 amino acids. V lost 3 bases and J lost 3, with 14 bases in between. The CDR3 DNA, read in part, is TGTGCCAGCTCACCGGGGGGGGCGAGAGACTATGGC. Translated, it gives CASSPGGARDYG. The full-length CDR3 reads as CASSPGGARDYGYTF.

As for this clone: The read ends 3 residues early relative to the CDR3; the germline J gene fills the gap. The chain links TRBV18 to TRBJ1-1; TRBD1 matches 8 bases. Germline assignment: CDR1 KGHSH and CDR2 LQKENI. V lost 3 bases to trimming and J lost 1 base; unmatched junction nucleotides: 1. The CDR3 runs to 14 residues. CDR3 sequence: CASSPGQGNTEAFF. The CDR3 bases that were read are TGTGCCAGCTCACCCGGACAGGGGAACACTGAA.

A word on this clone: Read sequence stops 3 residues before the CDR3 end, and the germline J gene provides the missing end. The genes are TRBV19 and TRBJ2-3; TRBD2 might be the D (5 bases). The CDR3 has 15 amino acids. Trimming cost V 6 bases and J 1 base, with 14 bases left between them. Germline V gene lookup returns CDR1 LNHDA and CDR2 SQIVND (reference sequence). This chain's CDR3 is CASRLEPTGTDTQYF. CDR3 DNA, as far as it was read: TGTGCCAGTAGACTAGAGCCTACGGGCACAGATACG.

The CDR3 loop is CASSHSSGQGARETQYF. Partial CDR3 DNA: TGCGCCAGCAGTCATTCCTCGGGACAGGGGGCGCGGGAGACC. The V and J genes are TRBV23-1 and TRBJ2-5; 12 nucleotides agree with TRBD1. The read terminates 3 residues ahead of where the CDR3 ends, so the germline J gene completes it. TRBV23-1 belongs to the ORF category, with a function that is uncertain. The CDR3 has 17 residues. V shed 3 bases, J shed 5 bases, and the junction held 10 bases outside the gene matches.

As concerns this clone: Sequencing ends 3 residues short of the CDR3 end; the germline J gene provides the rest. The gene calls are TRBV6-1 and TRBJ2-3; D possibly corresponds to TRBD2 (5 bases). The CDR3 covers 13 residues. V dropped 3 bases and J dropped 6 bases, with 10 bases sitting between them. Germline V gene data show CDR1 as MNHNS and CDR2 as SASEGT. CDR3 loop: CASSERVRDTQYF. The CDR3 DNA, read in part, is TGTGCCAGCAGTGAGCGGGTCCGCGATACG.

According to its frequency, this clone is medium-sized. The sequence runs out 3 residues before the end of the CDR3; the remainder is reconstructed from the germline J gene. The rearrangement uses TRBV10-3 and TRBJ2-1; 9 positions agree with TRBD2. Trimming took 6 bases from V and 1 from J; bases not matched to a gene: 7. The CDR3 sequence is 16 residues long. The germline CDR1 and CDR2 sequences are ENHRY and SYGVKD. The CDR3 DNA, read in part, is TGTGCCATCAGCTCCGGGCTAGCGGGATCCTACAATGAG. This codes for CAISSGLAGSYNE. The complete CDR3 protein is CAISSGLAGSYNEQFF.

A note on this clone: The read terminates 3 residues ahead of where the CDR3 ends, so the germline J gene completes it. The J gene is TRBJ1-2, the V gene TRBV11-1, with 9 positions matching TRBD1. The CDR3 has 15 residues. The germline V gene has CDR1 SGHAT and CDR2 FQDESV (reference sequence). With 5 bases clipped from V and 4 bases from J, the junction kept 8 bases outside the gene matches. CDR3 region: CASSANRGQGYGYTF. CDR3 DNA, as far as it was read: TGTGCCAGCAGCGCCAACAGGGGGCAAGGCTATGGC.